Listed below are T cell receptor beta chains from one sample, sequenced in a study of radiation and T cells in renal cell carcinoma. Sequencing was performed with immunoSEQ multiplex PCR; in TCRdb, only in-frame clones are kept and a portion is missing. The sample has about 23,000 clones; 45% to 65% are singletons. The sequencing used tumor tissue, collected from a patient whose treatment was nephrectomy without radiotherapy. These TCRs come from a human donor with renal cell carcinoma. CDR3s include the opening cysteine and the closing phenylalanine or tryptophan. D genes are given only for firm matches. Clone size, where shown, is once, few, many, or a class for clones that have expanded.

CASSSQEGRYGYTF	TGTGCCAGCAGCTCCCAAGAGGGCCGCTATGGCTACACCTTC	TRBV9	.	14	.	TRBJ1-2
CASSLRERETQYF	TGTGCCAGCAGTTTACGGGAGAGGGAGACCCAGTACTTC	TRBV27	.	13	.	TRBJ2-5
CASSLKASYEQYF	TGTGCCAGCAGTTTAAAGGCTTCCTACGAGCAGTACTTC	TRBV6-5	.	13	.	TRBJ2-7
CASSPIRYISYEQYF	TGTGCCAGCAGCCCAATCCGGTACATCTCCTACGAGCAGTACTTC	TRBV5-6	.	15	.	TRBJ2-7
CASTIRGRDRAQPQHF	TGTGCCAGCACCATTAGGGGCAGGGACAGGGCTCAGCCCCAGCATTTT	TRBV7-9	.	16	TRBD1	TRBJ1-5
CASSRQQLNSPLHF	TGTGCCAGCAGTCGACAGCAGCTTAATTCACCCCTCCACTTT	TRBV6-5	.	14	.	TRBJ1-6
CASSYSGQGVYEQYF	TGTGCCAGCAGTTACTCTGGGCAGGGCGTCTACGAGCAGTACTTC	TRBV6-5	.	15	.	TRBJ2-7
CASSSRGSAGELFF	TGTGCCAGCAGTTCAAGGGGGTCGGCCGGGGAGCTGTTTTTT	TRBV11-2	.	14	.	TRBJ2-2
CASSYSNIGLNTEAFF	TGTGCCAGCAGTTACTCGAATATCGGCCTTAACACTGAAGCTTTCTTT	TRBV6-6	.	16	.	TRBJ1-1
CSVEPANTGELFF	TGCAGCGTTGAGCCAGCAAACACCGGGGAGCTGTTTTTT	TRBV29-1	few	13	.	TRBJ2-2
CASSSRAGSADTQYF	TGTGCCAGCAGCTCTCGAGCGGGGTCAGCGGATACGCAGTATTTT	TRBV6-5	many	15	TRBD2	TRBJ2-3
CASSLDRVEGYTF	TGTGCCAGCAGCCTCGACAGGGTGGAAGGCTACACCTTC	TRBV7-9	.	13	TRBD1	TRBJ1-2
CASSEEQVNTEAFF	TGTGCCAGCAGCGAGGAACAGGTGAACACTGAAGCTTTCTTT	TRBV9	few	14	.	TRBJ1-1
CATLPDWAANYGYTF	TGTGCCACCCTACCCGACTGGGCCGCTAACTATGGCTACACCTTC	TRBV6-5	.	15	.	TRBJ1-2
CASSLRQGGSTDTQYF	TGTGCCAGCAGCTTAAGGCAGGGGGGAAGCACAGATACGCAGTATTTT	TRBV7-3	.	16	.	TRBJ2-3